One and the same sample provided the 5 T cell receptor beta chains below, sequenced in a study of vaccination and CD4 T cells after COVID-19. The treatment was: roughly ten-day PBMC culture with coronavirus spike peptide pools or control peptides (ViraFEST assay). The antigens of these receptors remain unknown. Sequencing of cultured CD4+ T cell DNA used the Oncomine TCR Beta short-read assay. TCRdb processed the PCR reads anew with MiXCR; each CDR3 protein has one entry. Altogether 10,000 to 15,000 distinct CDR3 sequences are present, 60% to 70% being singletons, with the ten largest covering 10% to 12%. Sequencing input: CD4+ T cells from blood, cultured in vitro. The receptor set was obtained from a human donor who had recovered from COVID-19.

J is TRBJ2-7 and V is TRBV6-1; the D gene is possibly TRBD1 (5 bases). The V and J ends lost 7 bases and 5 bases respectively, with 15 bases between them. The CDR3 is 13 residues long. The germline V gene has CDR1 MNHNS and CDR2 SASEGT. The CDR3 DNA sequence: TGTGCCAGCACTCTGACAGCCCGAGACGAGCAGTACTTC. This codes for CASTLTARDEQYF.

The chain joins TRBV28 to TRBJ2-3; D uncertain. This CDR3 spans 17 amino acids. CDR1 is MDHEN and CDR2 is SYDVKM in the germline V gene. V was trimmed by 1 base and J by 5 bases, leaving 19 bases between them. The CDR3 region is CASSLLVGMTGGDTQYF. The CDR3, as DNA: TGTGCCAGCAGTTTATTGGTTGGGATGACTGGCGGAGATACGCAGTATTTT.

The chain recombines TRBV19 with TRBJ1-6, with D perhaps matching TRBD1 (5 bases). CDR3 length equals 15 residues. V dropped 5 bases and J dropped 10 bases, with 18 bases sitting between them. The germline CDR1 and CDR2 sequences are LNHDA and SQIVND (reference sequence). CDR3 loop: CASSAREGRGSPLHF. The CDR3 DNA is TGTGCCAGTAGTGCCCGGGAGGGGCGAGGATCACCCCTCCACTTT. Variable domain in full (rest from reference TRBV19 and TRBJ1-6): DGGITQSPKYLFRKEGQNVTLSCEQNLNHDAMYWYRQDPGQGLRLIYYSQIVNDFQKGDIAEGYSVSREKKESFPLTVTSAQKNPTAFYLCASSAREGRGSPLHFGNGTRLTVT.

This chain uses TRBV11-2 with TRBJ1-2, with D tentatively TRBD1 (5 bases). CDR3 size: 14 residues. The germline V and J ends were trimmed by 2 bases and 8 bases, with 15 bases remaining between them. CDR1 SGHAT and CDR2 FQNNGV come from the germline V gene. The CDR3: CASSLQMAGGGYTF. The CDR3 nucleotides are TGTGCCAGCAGCTTACAAATGGCCGGGGGAGGCTACACCTTC.

The CDR3 bases are TGCGCCAGCAGCTTGGTACAAGAGACCCAGTACTTC. Encoded protein: CASSLVQETQYF. This chain links TRBV5-1 with TRBJ2-5; unclear D gene. Germline CDR1 SGHRS, CDR2 YFSETQ. V gave up 0 bases and J gave up 2 bases, with 2 bases separating them. The CDR3 extends over 12 amino acids.